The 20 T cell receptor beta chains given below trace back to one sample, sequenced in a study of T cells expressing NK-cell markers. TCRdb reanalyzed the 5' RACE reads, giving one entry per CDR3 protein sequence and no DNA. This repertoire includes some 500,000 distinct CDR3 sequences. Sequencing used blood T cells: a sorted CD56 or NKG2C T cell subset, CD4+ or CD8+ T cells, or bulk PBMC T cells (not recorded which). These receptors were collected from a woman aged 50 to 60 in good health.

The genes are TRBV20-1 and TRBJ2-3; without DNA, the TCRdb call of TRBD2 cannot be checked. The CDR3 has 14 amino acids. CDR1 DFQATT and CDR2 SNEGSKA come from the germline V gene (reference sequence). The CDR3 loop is CSASEGLYTDTQYF.

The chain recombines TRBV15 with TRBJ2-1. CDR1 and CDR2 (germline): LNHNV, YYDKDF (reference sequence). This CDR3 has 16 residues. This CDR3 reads CATSRPSGSSYNEQFF.

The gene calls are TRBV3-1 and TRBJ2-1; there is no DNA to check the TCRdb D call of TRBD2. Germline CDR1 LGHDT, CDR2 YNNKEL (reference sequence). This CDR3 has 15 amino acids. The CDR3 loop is CASSQDKLAGSEQFF.

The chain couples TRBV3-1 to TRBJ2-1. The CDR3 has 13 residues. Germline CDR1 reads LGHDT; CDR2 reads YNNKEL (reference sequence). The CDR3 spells CASSPYRYNEQFF.

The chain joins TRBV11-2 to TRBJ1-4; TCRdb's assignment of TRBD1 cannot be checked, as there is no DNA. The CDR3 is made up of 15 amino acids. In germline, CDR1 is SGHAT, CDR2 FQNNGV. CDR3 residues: CASSLGTGAWEKLFF. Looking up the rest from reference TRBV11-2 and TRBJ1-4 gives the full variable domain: EAGVAQSPRYKIIEKRQSVAFWCNPISGHATLYWYQQILGQGPKLLIQFQNNGVVDDSQLPKDRFSAERLKGVDSTLKIQPAKLEDSAVYLCASSLGTGAWEKLFFGSGTQLSVL.

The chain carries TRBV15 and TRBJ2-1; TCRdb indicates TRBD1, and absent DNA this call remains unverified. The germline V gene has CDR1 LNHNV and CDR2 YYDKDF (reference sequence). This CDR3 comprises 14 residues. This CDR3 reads CATSRDRQVNEQFF.

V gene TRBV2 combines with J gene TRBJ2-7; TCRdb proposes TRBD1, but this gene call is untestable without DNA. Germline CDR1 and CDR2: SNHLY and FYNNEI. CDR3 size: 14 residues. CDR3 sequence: CASSSGTGIGEQYF.

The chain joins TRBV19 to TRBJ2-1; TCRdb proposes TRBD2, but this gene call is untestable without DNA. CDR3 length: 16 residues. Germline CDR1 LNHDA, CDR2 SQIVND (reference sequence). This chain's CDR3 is CASSIRSAGGYNEQFF.

Here the CDR3 reads CASSLNRGLGTEAFF. The rearrangement joins TRBV5-1 to TRBJ1-1; TCRdb lists TRBD1, though no DNA is available to test this call. CDR1 SGHRS and CDR2 YFSETQ come from the germline V gene. This CDR3 has 15 residues.

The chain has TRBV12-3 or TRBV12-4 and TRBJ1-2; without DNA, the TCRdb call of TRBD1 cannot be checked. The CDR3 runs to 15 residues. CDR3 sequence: CASSSSPRGGYGYTF.

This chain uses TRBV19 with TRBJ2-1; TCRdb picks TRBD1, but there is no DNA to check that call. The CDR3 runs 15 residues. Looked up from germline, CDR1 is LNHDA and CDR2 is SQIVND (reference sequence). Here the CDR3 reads CASSIEGTGYGEQFF.

The CDR3 region is CSAITSNYGYTF. The J gene is TRBJ1-2, the V gene TRBV20-1. The CDR3 consists of 12 residues. Germline CDR1 is DFQATT and CDR2 is SNEGSKA (reference sequence).

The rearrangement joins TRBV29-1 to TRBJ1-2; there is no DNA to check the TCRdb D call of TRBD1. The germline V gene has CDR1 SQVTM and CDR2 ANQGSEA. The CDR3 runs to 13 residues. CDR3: CSAMTGAMTGYTF.

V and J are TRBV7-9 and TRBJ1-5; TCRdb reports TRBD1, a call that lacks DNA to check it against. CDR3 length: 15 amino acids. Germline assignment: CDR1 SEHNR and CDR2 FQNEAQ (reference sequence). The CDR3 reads CASSSGPGANQPQHF.

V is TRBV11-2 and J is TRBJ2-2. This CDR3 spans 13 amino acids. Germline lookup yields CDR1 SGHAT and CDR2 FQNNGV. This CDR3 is CASSLAFVGELFF.

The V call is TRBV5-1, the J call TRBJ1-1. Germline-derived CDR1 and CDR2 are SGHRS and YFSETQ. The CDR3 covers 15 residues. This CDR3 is CASSHGRGGGTEAFF.

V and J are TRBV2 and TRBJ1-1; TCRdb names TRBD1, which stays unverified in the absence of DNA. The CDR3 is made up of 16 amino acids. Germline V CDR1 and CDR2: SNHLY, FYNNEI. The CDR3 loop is CAITPGQGSINTEAFF.

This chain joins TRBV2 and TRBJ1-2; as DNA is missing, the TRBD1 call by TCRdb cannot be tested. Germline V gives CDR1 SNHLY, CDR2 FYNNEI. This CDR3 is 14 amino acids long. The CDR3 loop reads CASYLDRGEGSYTF.

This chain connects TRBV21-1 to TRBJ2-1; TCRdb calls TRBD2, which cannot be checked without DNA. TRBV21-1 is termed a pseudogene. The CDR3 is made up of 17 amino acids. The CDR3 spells CASSAHGTSGRDNEQFF.

The CDR3: CASRGITGTGLNQPQHF. The genes are TRBV27 and TRBJ1-5; TCRdb's D call, TRBD1, is unchecked because there is no DNA. CDR1 is MNHEY, CDR2 SMNVEV, per germline (reference sequence). This CDR3 is 17 amino acids long.